The 4 T cell receptor beta chains presented below share a single source sample, sequenced in a study of blood T cell repertoires in COVID-19. This table comes from immunoSEQ multiplex PCR, and its TCRdb copy is limited to in-frame clones, with some not included. The table lists about 72,000 clones, more than 75% of them singletons. The sample taken for sequencing was peripheral blood. The receptors were gathered from a man in his sixties or seventies with active or convalescent COVID-19.

J is TRBJ2-5 and V is TRBV5-1; a weak D match, TRBD2 (5 bases). Germline V gene data show CDR1 as SGHRS and CDR2 as YFSETQ. Trimming pared 0 bases from V and 2 bases from J, leaving 11 bases between. The CDR3 runs to 15 residues. Here the CDR3 DNA reads TGCGCCAGCAGCTTGGGGGGAACGGGGCAAGAGACCCAGTACTTC. Translated, it gives CASSLGGTGQETQYF.

The rearrangement joins TRBV30 to TRBJ1-2, with D tentatively TRBD1 (5 bases). CDR1 and CDR2 (germline): GTSNPN, SVGIG (reference sequence). There are 13 residues in the CDR3. Trimming cost V 2 bases and J 7 bases, with 14 bases left between them. The CDR3 bases are TGTGCCTGGAGTCCTCGACAGCTTCTTGGCTACACCTTC. This sequence encodes CAWSPRQLLGYTF. Full variable domain (outside the CDR3, taken from reference TRBV30 and TRBJ1-2): SQTIHQWPATLVQPVGSPLSLECTVEGTSNPNLYWYRQAAGRGLQLLFYSVGIGQISSEVPQNLSASRPQDRQFILSSKKLLLSDSGFYLCAWSPRQLLGYTFGSGTRLTVV.

V usage is TRBV5-1 and J usage is TRBJ2-5; 9 bases match TRBD2. The ends lost 4 bases at V and 2 bases at J; junction bases unmatched: 9. Germline V gene data show CDR1 as SGHRS and CDR2 as YFSETQ. The CDR3 contains 16 residues. The CDR3: CASSASGLAKQETQYF. The CDR3 bases are TGCGCCAGCAGCGCCAGCGGACTAGCGAAGCAAGAGACCCAGTACTTC.

In this sample, this clone turned up once. The chain uses TRBV10-3 and TRBJ2-5; 8 nucleotides match TRBD1. The germline V gene has CDR1 ENHRY and CDR2 SYGVKD. The CDR3 loop spans 16 amino acids. The trim removed 5 bases at V and 2 bases at J, leaving 10 bases unmatched. This CDR3 reads CAISPGTGPLQETQYF. The CDR3 region has the DNA TGTGCCATCAGTCCCGGGACAGGCCCCTTGCAAGAGACCCAGTACTTC.